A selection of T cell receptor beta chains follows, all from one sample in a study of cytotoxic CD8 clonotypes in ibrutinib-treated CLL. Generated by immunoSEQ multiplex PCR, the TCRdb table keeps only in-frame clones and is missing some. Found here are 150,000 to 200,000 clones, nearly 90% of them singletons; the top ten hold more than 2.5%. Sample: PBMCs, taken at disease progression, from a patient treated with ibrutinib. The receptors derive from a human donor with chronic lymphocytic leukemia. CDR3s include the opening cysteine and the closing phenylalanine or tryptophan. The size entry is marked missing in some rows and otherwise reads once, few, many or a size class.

CDR3aa: CASSHPLERAEAFF
abundance: -
v_gene: TRBV4-2
j_gene: TRBJ1-1

CDR3aa: CSAMGRDPNQPQHF
abundance: -
v_gene: TRBV29-1
j_gene: TRBJ1-5

CDR3aa: CASSYSGRNEQYF
abundance: -
v_gene: TRBV7-9
j_gene: TRBJ2-7

CDR3aa: CASSPPNQPQHF
abundance: once
v_gene: TRBV6-6
j_gene: TRBJ1-5

CDR3aa: CASSLAATSYEQYF
abundance: -
v_gene: TRBV2
j_gene: TRBJ2-7

CDR3aa: CASSGTGGWTEAFF
abundance: -
v_gene: TRBV21-1
j_gene: TRBJ1-1

CDR3aa: CSGGTGSSYEQYF
abundance: -
v_gene: TRBV29-1
j_gene: TRBJ2-7

CDR3aa: CASSMTGTTNEKLFF
abundance: -
v_gene: TRBV19
j_gene: TRBJ1-4

CDR3aa: CASSLEQNYGYTF
abundance: -
v_gene: TRBV7-2
j_gene: TRBJ1-2

CDR3aa: CASSRGGQGNTEAFF
abundance: -
v_gene: TRBV27
j_gene: TRBJ1-1

CDR3aa: CAWNRGTSGSTDTQYF
abundance: -
v_gene: TRBV30
j_gene: TRBJ2-3

CDR3aa: CASSLRGARQSGTGELFF
abundance: -
v_gene: TRBV5-1
j_gene: TRBJ2-2

CDR3aa: CASRGRGTEAFF
abundance: -
v_gene: TRBV6-1
j_gene: TRBJ1-1

CDR3aa: CASSGAGEQFF
abundance: once
v_gene: TRBV10-1
j_gene: TRBJ2-1

CDR3aa: CASSPGTSGRDTQYF
abundance: -
v_gene: TRBV6-1
j_gene: TRBJ2-3

CDR3aa: CASSLELAEDEQYF
abundance: -
v_gene: TRBV7-9
j_gene: TRBJ2-7

CDR3aa: CAWSPLGTGYYGYTF
abundance: -
v_gene: TRBV30
j_gene: TRBJ1-2

CDR3aa: CASSQGTSGRDTQYF
abundance: few
v_gene: TRBV11-3
j_gene: TRBJ2-3

CDR3aa: CASSREQLNEKLFF
abundance: -
v_gene: TRBV18
j_gene: TRBJ1-4

CDR3aa: CASSEFRGRDAGELFF
abundance: -
v_gene: TRBV2
j_gene: TRBJ2-2